Each of the 24 T cell receptor beta chains below was sequenced from the same sample in a study of T cell repertoires in cytomegalovirus infection. TCRdb re-called the reads with MiXCR, one entry per CDR3 protein. This table has tens of thousands of distinct CDR3 sequences, roughly 39% appearing once. No antigens are known for them. The sequencing here drew on CD8+ T cells from cultured PBMCs, taken from culture after CMV antigen stimulation. Receptor source: a human donor in good health (CMV status not recorded). Some clones in this sample may be carry-over from other donors' samples.

The chain combines TRBV7-8 with TRBJ2-3; 13 nucleotides agree with TRBD2. The germline V gene encodes CDR1 SGHVS and CDR2 FQNEAQ. This CDR3 has 21 amino acids. J gave up 1 base and V 1 base, and 14 bases lay outside the gene matches. CDR3: CASSLVAPTSGGTFRTDTQYF. CDR3 bases: TGTGCCAGCAGCTTAGTGGCGCCGACTAGCGGGGGGACATTTCGCACAGATACGCAGTATTTT. Full variable domain (rest looked up from reference TRBV7-8 and TRBJ2-3): GAGVSQSPRYKVAKRGQDVALRCDPISGHVSLFWYQQALGQGPEFLTYFQNEAQLDKSGLPSDRFFAERPEGSVSTLKIQRTQQEDSAVYLCASSLVAPTSGGTFRTDTQYFGPGTRLTVL.

The chain recombines TRBV27 with TRBJ1-1; the D is unclear. V lost 2 bases and J lost 1, with 8 bases in between. CDR3 length equals 14 residues. The germline gives CDR1 MNHEY, CDR2 SMNVEV (reference sequence). This chain's CDR3 is CASSLAQWNTEAFF. The CDR3 nucleotides are TGTGCCAGCAGTTTAGCACAGTGGAACACTGAAGCTTTCTTT.

The chain uses TRBV28 and TRBJ2-7; D may match TRBD1 or TRBD2 (5 bases each). Germline V gene sequence: CDR1 MDHEN, CDR2 SYDVKM. The CDR3 is 12 residues long. In DNA, the CDR3 is TGTACCTCCGGGACGGAAAACTACGAGCAGTACTTC. This codes for CTSGTENYEQYF.

This clonotype was observed a handful of times. The chain is built from TRBV27 and TRBJ1-2; D is perhaps TRBD1 (5 bases). The CDR3 consists of 13 residues. Per germline, CDR1 MNHEY and CDR2 SMNVEV (reference sequence). V was shortened by 6 bases and J by 5 bases, with 13 bases between the two germline ends. In DNA, the CDR3 is TGTGCCAGCAGCCCGGGGGGAGGTTATGGCTACACCTTC. As protein: CASSPGGGYGYTF.

The chain employs TRBV7-2 and TRBJ1-2; D uncertain. The germline CDR1 and CDR2 sequences are SGHTA and FQGNSA. The V end lost 0 bases, the J end lost 2 bases, and 7 bases lay between the germline ends. The CDR3 covers 14 residues. The CDR3 coding sequence is TGTGCCAGCAGCTTAGCACAGATCAACTATGGCTACACCTTC. Protein sequence: CASSLAQINYGYTF.

This clonotype has only a few counts. The rearrangement uses TRBV5-5 and TRBJ2-5; 10 bases fit TRBD2. Germline trimming cut 2 bases from V and 5 bases from J; bases unmatched to any gene: 6. The CDR3 loop spans 15 amino acids. Germline assignment: CDR1 SGHKS and CDR2 YYEKEE (reference sequence). The CDR3 nucleotides are TGTGCCAGCAGCTTTGGGACTAGCGCCGGGGAGACCCAGTACTTC. This sequence encodes CASSFGTSAGETQYF.

The rearrangement links TRBV6-4 to TRBJ2-1; D gene unclear. V was trimmed by 3 bases and J by 5 bases, leaving 26 bases between them. The germline CDR1 and CDR2 sequences are MRHNA and SNTAGT. The CDR3 has 19 amino acids. The CDR3 spells CASSEDGFRSFGFNNEQFF. CDR3 nucleotides: TGTGCCAGCAGTGAGGACGGGTTCAGGTCCTTCGGGTTCAACAATGAGCAGTTCTTC.

The chain joins TRBV29-1 to TRBJ2-2, with TRBD1 matching over 8 bases. Germline V gene lookup returns CDR1 SQVTM and CDR2 ANQGSEA. Trimming at V came to 7 bases and at J to 3 bases, leaving 13 bases not matched to a gene. CDR3 length equals 16 residues. CDR3 sequence: CSASREQGGDTGELFF. CDR3 sequence (DNA): TGCAGCGCCTCGCGAGAACAGGGGGGCGACACCGGGGAGCTGTTTTTT.

Only a few counts were recorded for this clonotype. The genes are TRBV27 and TRBJ1-5; D ambiguous. Trimming took off 2 bases at V and 4 bases at J, with 6 bases between the two ends. Germline V gene data show CDR1 as MNHEY and CDR2 as SMNVEV (reference sequence). This CDR3 is 13 amino acids long. CDR3 region: CASSLMGNQPQHF. The CDR3 DNA reads as TGTGCCAGCAGTTTAATGGGGAATCAGCCCCAGCATTTT.

V usage is TRBV27 and J usage is TRBJ1-2; D unresolved. This CDR3 has 11 residues. Germline CDR1 MNHEY, CDR2 SMNVEV (reference sequence). The ends were cut back, 10 bases at V and 1 base at J, with 7 bases in the middle. The CDR3 DNA reads TGTGCCATCGCCGATAACTATGGCTACACCTTC. This sequence encodes CAIADNYGYTF.

The J gene is TRBJ2-2, the V gene TRBV7-9; D is undetermined. CDR1 is SEHNR and CDR2 is FQNEAQ in the germline V gene (reference sequence). The CDR3 length is 18 residues. V lost 1 base and J lost 5, with 20 bases in between. CDR3 protein: CASSLEARKLMVTGELFF. The DNA of the CDR3 is TGTGCCAGCAGCTTAGAAGCCAGGAAGTTGATGGTGACCGGGGAGCTGTTTTTT.

The chain combines TRBV10-3 with TRBJ1-2; tentatively, D is TRBD1 (5 bases). V was trimmed by 4 bases and J by 3 bases, leaving 12 bases between them. Germline CDR1 reads ENHRY; CDR2 reads SYGVKD. CDR3 size: 14 residues. The CDR3 loop is CAISGGEGDYGYTF. CDR3 coding DNA: TGTGCCATCAGTGGCGGGGAAGGGGACTATGGCTACACCTTC.

The gene calls are TRBV7-6 and TRBJ2-3; perhaps TRBD2 as D (6 bases). The V and J ends lost 3 bases and 2 bases respectively, with 9 bases between them. CDR1 and CDR2 (germline): SGHVS, FNYEAQ. CDR3 length: 14 amino acids. In nucleotides, the CDR3 is TGTGCCAGCAGCTTTGGGGAGGACACAGATACGCAGTATTTT. It codes for CASSFGEDTDTQYF.

The rearrangement uses TRBV19 and TRBJ1-1; D possibly corresponds to TRBD1 (5 bases). The germline V gene has CDR1 LNHDA and CDR2 SQIVND (reference sequence). The CDR3 runs 14 residues. Trimming removed 4 bases at V and 3 bases at J, with 12 bases between. CDR3 sequence reads: CASSTGTWDTEAFF. CDR3 nucleotide sequence: TGTGCCAGTAGTACTGGGACGTGGGACACTGAAGCTTTCTTT.

The V gene is TRBV6-5, the J gene TRBJ1-1, with D possibly TRBD1 on 5 matching bases. Trimming stripped 1 base from V and 1 base from J, with 10 bases between. The V gene's germline CDR1 is MNHEY and CDR2 SVGAGI. This CDR3 contains 15 residues. Here the CDR3 reads CASSYLPGTNTEAFF. The CDR3, as DNA: TGTGCCAGCAGTTACTTGCCGGGGACGAACACTGAAGCTTTCTTT.

The gene calls are TRBV28 and TRBJ2-5; D may match TRBD1 or TRBD2 (5 bases each). Per the germline V gene, CDR1 is MDHEN and CDR2 is SYDVKM. V shed 3 bases and J shed 5 bases, with 10 bases lying between them. This CDR3 has 13 residues. The CDR3 nucleotides are TGTGCCAGCAGTTTGGGGACGGATGAGACCCAGTACTTC. Protein: CASSLGTDETQYF.

This clonotype showed up just a few times. The chain uses TRBV4-3 and TRBJ2-2, with a possible D match to TRBD2 (5 bases). The CDR3 extends over 16 amino acids. Germline CDR1 is LGHNA and CDR2 is YSLEER. V lost 0 bases and J 0 bases, leaving 8 bases between the germline ends. The chain's CDR3 is CASSQELVANTGELFF. CDR3 nucleotides: TGCGCCAGCAGCCAAGAACTAGTTGCGAACACCGGGGAGCTGTTTTTT.

The rearrangement joins TRBV4-1 to TRBJ2-1; D uncertain. This CDR3 region has 15 residues. V was cut by 2 bases and J by 1 base, with 9 bases left in between. Germline V gene data show CDR1 as MGHRA and CDR2 as YSYEKL. The CDR3 nucleotides are TGCGCCAGCAGCCAATGGACGGATTCCTACAATGAGCAGTTCTTC. Translation: CASSQWTDSYNEQFF.

This clonotype turned up a few times. The rearrangement uses TRBV19 and TRBJ2-5; perhaps TRBD2 as D (6 bases). This CDR3 is built from 14 residues. Trimming cost V 3 bases and J 2 bases, with 10 bases left between them. CDR1 is LNHDA and CDR2 is SQIVND in the germline V gene (reference sequence). The CDR3 reads CASSMGLGQETQYF. The CDR3 DNA is TGTGCCAGTAGTATGGGACTGGGACAAGAGACCCAGTACTTC.

The genes are TRBV20-1 and TRBJ2-2; D is possibly TRBD1 (6 bases). Germline V lookup: CDR1 DFQATT, CDR2 SNEGSKA (reference sequence). V lost 0 bases and J lost 0, with 8 bases in between. The CDR3 extends over 15 amino acids. The CDR3 here is CSARERTANTGELFF. The CDR3, as DNA: TGCAGTGCTAGAGAGCGGACAGCGAACACCGGGGAGCTGTTTTTT.

In DNA, the CDR3 is TGTGCCAGCAGTCTCCCCGACAGGGCGGTAGGTGACGAGCAGTACTTC. This sequence encodes CASSLPDRAVGDEQYF. The chain has TRBV28 and TRBJ2-7; 7 bases fit TRBD1. J lost 5 bases, V lost 5 bases, and 15 bases had no gene match. CDR1 is MDHEN, CDR2 SYDVKM, per germline. This CDR3 has 16 amino acids.

The genes are TRBV12-3 or TRBV12-4 and TRBJ2-7; D is possibly TRBD1 or TRBD2 (5 bases each). This CDR3 is built from 13 residues. V was shortened by 9 bases and J by 4 bases, with 16 bases between the two germline ends. The CDR3 is CASGRAGPYEQYF. The CDR3 bases are TGTGCCAGTGGGCGGGCAGGGCCGTACGAGCAGTACTTC.

The V call is TRBV7-9, the J call TRBJ2-1, with 9 positions matching TRBD1. Germline V gene data show CDR1 as SEHNR and CDR2 as FQNEAQ (reference sequence). Germline trimming cut 8 bases from V and 7 bases from J; bases unmatched to any gene: 9. The CDR3 has 14 residues. This chain's CDR3 is CASWTGTGYNEQFF. In nucleotides, the CDR3 is TGTGCCAGCTGGACCGGGACAGGGTATAATGAGCAGTTCTTC.

This clonotype was seen more than once but under ten times. The chain has TRBV27 and TRBJ1-2; tentatively, D is TRBD1 (5 bases). With 2 bases removed from V and 1 base from J, the gap between germline ends came to 5 bases. The CDR3 loop spans 13 amino acids. Germline CDR1 MNHEY, CDR2 SMNVEV (reference sequence). CDR3 sequence reads: CASSLGGNYGYTF. CDR3 in DNA: TGTGCCAGCAGTTTAGGGGGTAACTATGGCTACACCTTC.